The 15 T cell receptor beta chains presented below share a single source sample, sequenced in a study of blood T cell repertoires in COVID-19. Libraries were prepared by immunoSEQ multiplex PCR; TCRdb keeps only in-frame clonotypes and omits some of them. The table includes some 99,000 clones, approximately 84% detected once. Sequenced material: peripheral blood. These receptors all stem from a woman older than 75 with acute or convalescent COVID-19.

This clone has a handful of counts. This chain joins TRBV29-1 and TRBJ1-2; D gene uncertain. CDR1 and CDR2 from the germline V gene are SQVTM and ANQGSEA. V was clipped by 4 bases and J by 5 bases, with 11 bases between them. This CDR3 is 12 amino acids long. Here the CDR3 reads CSVGLEGYGYTF. The CDR3 nucleotides read TGCAGCGTTGGCTTAGAGGGATATGGCTACACCTTC.

The chain joins TRBV10-2 to TRBJ2-3; TRBD2 agrees at 10 bases. Unmatched junction bases numbered 7, after V lost 6 bases and J lost 4 bases. The CDR3 loop spans 15 amino acids. Germline V gene data show CDR1 as WSHSY and CDR2 as SAAADI. CDR3 in amino acids: CASRGSGGWSDTQYF. For the CDR3, the DNA is TGCGCCAGCAGAGGTAGCGGGGGGTGGTCAGATACGCAGTATTTT.

The chain carries TRBV15 and TRBJ1-1; D possibly corresponds to TRBD1 (5 bases). The CDR3 covers 16 residues. Looked up from germline, CDR1 is LNHNV and CDR2 is YYDKDF (reference sequence). Trimming removed 1 base from V and 0 bases from J, with 12 bases in between. CDR3 sequence (DNA): TGTGCCACCAGCAGAGCCCCGGCAGGGATGAACACTGAAGCTTTCTTT. This sequence encodes CATSRAPAGMNTEAFF.

The chain joins TRBV5-1 to TRBJ2-2; the match to TRBD1 covers 8 bases. The germline CDR1 and CDR2 sequences are SGHRS and YFSETQ. The CDR3 totals 15 residues. Trimming cost V 3 bases and J 5 bases; bases outside gene matches: 6. The DNA of the CDR3 is TGCGCCAGCAGCTCTGGGACAGGCAGGACCGGGGAGCTGTTTTTT. Its translation: CASSSGTGRTGELFF.

Concerning this clone: One junction end disagrees with the germline gene, perhaps due to a read error. The chain combines TRBV28 with TRBJ2-7, with 9 bases that match TRBD1. Germline V CDR1 and CDR2: MDHEN, SYDVKM. The CDR3 extends over 13 amino acids. CDR3 sequence: CASSSGARDRELF. The CDR3 DNA follows: TGTGCCAGCAGTTCGGGGGCCCGGGACAGGGAGCTCTTC.

The chain has TRBV6-6 and TRBJ1-6, with D possibly being TRBD1 (5 bases). The CDR3 is 15 amino acids. The germline gives CDR1 MNHNY, CDR2 SVGAGI (reference sequence). Trimming took off 6 bases at V and 6 bases at J, with 15 bases between the two ends. CDR3 in DNA: TGTGCCAGCAGCCCCCCCAGGGAGGCTAATTCACCCCTCCACTTT. Its protein is CASSPPREANSPLHF.

This chain joins TRBV19 and TRBJ1-5; 7 bases fit TRBD1. V trimming: 3 bases; J trimming: 6 bases; junction bases outside the gene matches: 14. This CDR3 has 17 amino acids. Germline V gene lookup returns CDR1 LNHDA and CDR2 SQIVND (reference sequence). This chain's CDR3 is CASSMLPRQGIGQPQHF. CDR3 bases: TGTGCCAGTAGTATGCTACCTCGACAGGGTATAGGTCAGCCCCAGCATTTT.

V is TRBV19 and J is TRBJ1-2; the match to TRBD1 covers 7 bases. This CDR3 region has 13 residues. The junction had 2 bases not matched to a gene; V was cut back by 2 bases and J by 5 bases. CDR1 and CDR2 from the germline V gene are LNHDA and SQIVND (reference sequence). The DNA for the CDR3 is TGTGCCAGTAGTATAAGACAGGGATATGGCTACACCTTC. The encoded protein is CASSIRQGYGYTF.

This clone is a singleton in its sample. The chain carries TRBV11-3 and TRBJ2-3; weak D call: TRBD2 (5 bases). Trimming shortened V by 0 bases and J by 1 base, and 5 bases separated the two germline ends. Looked up from germline, CDR1 is SGHNT and CDR2 is YENEEA. CDR3 size: 14 residues. CDR3 residues: CASSLDGGTDTQYF. The CDR3, as DNA: TGTGCCAGCAGCTTAGACGGGGGCACAGATACGCAGTATTTT.

The chain is built from TRBV2 and TRBJ1-1; D is unclear. Trimming shortened V by 4 bases and J by 5 bases, and 8 bases separated the two germline ends. The CDR3 runs to 12 residues. CDR1 and CDR2 (germline): SNHLY, FYNNEI. CDR3 residues: CASSASVTEAFF. The CDR3 DNA sequence: TGTGCCAGCAGTGCCTCTGTAACTGAAGCTTTCTTT.

The chain uses TRBV19 and TRBJ1-1; 8 positions agree with TRBD1. The CDR3 extends over 14 amino acids. After removal of 6 bases from V and 1 base from J, the junction contained 4 bases not matched to a gene. The germline CDR1 and CDR2 sequences are LNHDA and SQIVND (reference sequence). DNA for the CDR3: TGTGCCAGTAGCCAGGGGGCGGAGAACACTGAAGCTTTCTTT. As protein: CASSQGAENTEAFF. The full variable domain, rest sourced from reference TRBV19 and TRBJ1-1, is DGGITQSPKYLFRKEGQNVTLSCEQNLNHDAMYWYRQDPGQGLRLIYYSQIVNDFQKGDIAEGYSVSREKKESFPLTVTSAQKNPTAFYLCASSQGAENTEAFFGQGTRLTVV.

This clone came up once. The chain couples TRBV2 to TRBJ1-4; D is possibly TRBD1 (5 bases). The ends were cut back, 3 bases at V and 7 bases at J, with 12 bases in the middle. This CDR3 has 14 amino acids. The germline V gene has CDR1 SNHLY and CDR2 FYNNEI. For the CDR3, the DNA is TGTGCCAGCAGTGAGGGGCAAGGGGCTGAAAAACTGTTTTTT. The encoded protein is CASSEGQGAEKLFF.

The V call is TRBV5-1, the J call TRBJ1-1, with D possibly matching TRBD1 (5 bases). V dropped 7 bases and J dropped 3 bases, with 16 bases sitting between them. This CDR3 is built from 14 residues. CDR1 SGHRS and CDR2 YFSETQ come from the germline V gene. CDR3 sequence (DNA): TGCGCCAGCTCCCGGGGGAGTGGGGACACTGAAGCTTTCTTT. Translation gives CASSRGSGDTEAFF.

The V gene is TRBV10-3, the J gene TRBJ2-2; TRBD2 might be the D (6 bases). The CDR3 has 14 residues. V was cut by 3 bases and J by 9 bases, with 14 bases left in between. Per germline, CDR1 ENHRY and CDR2 SYGVKD. This CDR3 reads CAISDPAGIRELFF. CDR3 DNA: TGTGCCATCAGTGACCCGGCGGGGATCCGGGAGCTGTTTTTT.

V usage is TRBV7-2 and J usage is TRBJ2-5, with D possibly matching TRBD1 (5 bases). CDR3 size: 15 residues. The V and J ends lost 5 bases and 4 bases respectively, with 17 bases between them. The germline gives CDR1 SGHTA, CDR2 FQGNSA. Here the CDR3 DNA reads TGTGCCAGCAGCAGCATGTGGGGCCTGGGAGAGACCCAGTACTTC. Residues: CASSSMWGLGETQYF.